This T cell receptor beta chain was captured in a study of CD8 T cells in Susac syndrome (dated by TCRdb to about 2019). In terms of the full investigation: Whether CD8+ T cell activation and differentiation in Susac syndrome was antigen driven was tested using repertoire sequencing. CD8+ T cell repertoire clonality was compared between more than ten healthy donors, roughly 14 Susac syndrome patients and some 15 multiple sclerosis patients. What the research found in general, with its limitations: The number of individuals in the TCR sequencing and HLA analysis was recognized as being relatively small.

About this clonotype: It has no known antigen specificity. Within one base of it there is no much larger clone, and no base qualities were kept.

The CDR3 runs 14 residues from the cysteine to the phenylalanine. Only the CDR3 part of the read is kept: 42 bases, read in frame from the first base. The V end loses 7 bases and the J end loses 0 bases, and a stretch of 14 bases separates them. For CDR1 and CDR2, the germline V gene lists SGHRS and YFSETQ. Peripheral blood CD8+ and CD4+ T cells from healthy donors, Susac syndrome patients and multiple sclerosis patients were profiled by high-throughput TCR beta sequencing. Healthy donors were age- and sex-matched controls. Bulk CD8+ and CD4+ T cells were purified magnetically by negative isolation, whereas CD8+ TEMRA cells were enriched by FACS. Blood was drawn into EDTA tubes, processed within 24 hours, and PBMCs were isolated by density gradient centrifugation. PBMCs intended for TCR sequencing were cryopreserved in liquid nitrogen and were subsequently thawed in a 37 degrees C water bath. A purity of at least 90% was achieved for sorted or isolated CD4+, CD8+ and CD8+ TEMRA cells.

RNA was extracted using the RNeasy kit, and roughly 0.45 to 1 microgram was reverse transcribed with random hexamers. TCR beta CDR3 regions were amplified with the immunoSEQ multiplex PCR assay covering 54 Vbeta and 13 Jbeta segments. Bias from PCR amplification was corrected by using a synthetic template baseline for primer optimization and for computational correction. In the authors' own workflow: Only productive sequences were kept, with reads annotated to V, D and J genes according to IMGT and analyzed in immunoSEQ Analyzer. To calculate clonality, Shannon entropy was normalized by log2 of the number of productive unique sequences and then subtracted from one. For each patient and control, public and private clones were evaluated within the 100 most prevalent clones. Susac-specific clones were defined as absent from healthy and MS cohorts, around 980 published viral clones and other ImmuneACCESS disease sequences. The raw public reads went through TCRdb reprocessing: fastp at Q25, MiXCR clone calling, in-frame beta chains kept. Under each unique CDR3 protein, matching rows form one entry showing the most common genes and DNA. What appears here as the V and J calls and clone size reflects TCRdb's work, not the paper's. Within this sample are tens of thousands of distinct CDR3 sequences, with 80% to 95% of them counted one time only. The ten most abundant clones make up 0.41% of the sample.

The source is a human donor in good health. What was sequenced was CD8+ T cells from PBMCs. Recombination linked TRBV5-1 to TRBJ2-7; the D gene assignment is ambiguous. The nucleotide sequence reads TGCGCCAGCCGTTCACCGGATAGCTCCTACGAGCAGTACTTC. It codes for CASRSPDSSYEQYF.